These T cell receptor beta chains were read from a single sample in a study of T cell responses to AZD1222 COVID-19 vaccine. TCRdb keeps only in-frame clones here, not all; method: immunoSEQ multiplex PCR. The table records some 86,000 clones, 85% to 90% of them present only once. The specimen comprised peripheral blood, sampled 28 days after the second AZD1222 dose. All receptors come from an adult who received the AZD1222 COVID-19 vaccine. The CDR3 runs from the conserved cysteine through the conserved F or W. The D gene is left open where the match is weak. Only some rows state a clone size, as once, few, many or a class for expanded clones.

DNA | CDR3 | size | J | V | D
TGTGCCAGCAGCCCGAGTGTGCTCACGACAGATACGCAGTATTTT | CASSPSVLTTDTQYF | - | TRBJ2-3 | TRBV7-2 | -
TGTGCCAGCAGCTTAGATCGCTCCGGGCCCGGGGAGCTGTTTTTT | CASSLDRSGPGELFF | - | TRBJ2-2 | TRBV11-2 | -
TGTGCCGGGGGGTTTGCCAAAAACATTCAGTACTTC | CAGGFAKNIQYF | - | TRBJ2-4 | TRBV21-1 | -
TGTGCCAGCAGCTTGCTTCGCGGACAGGGGATAGTGGCGCAGTATTTT | CASSLLRGQGIVAQYF | - | TRBJ2-3 | TRBV5-8 | TRBD1
TGCGCCAGCAGCCAAGGCCAAGAGGGGCCCCCCCGGGATACGCAGTATTTT | CASSQGQEGPPRDTQYF | - | TRBJ2-3 | TRBV4-3 | -
TGTGCCAGCGAACAAGCGGGACACAAAAACTACGAGCAGTACTTC | CASEQAGHKNYEQYF | - | TRBJ2-7 | TRBV11-2 | -
TGCAGCGTTATCCCCGGCAGGGGTTCGGAGGGCTACACCTTC | CSVIPGRGSEGYTF | - | TRBJ1-2 | TRBV29-1 | -
TGTGCCAGCAAGCCCGGGACTAGCGGCTACAATGAGCAGTTCTTC | CASKPGTSGYNEQFF | - | TRBJ2-1 | TRBV19 | TRBD2
TGTGCCAGCAGTGGAGGAGTAGGGACAGCGAGTCGCCTAGCCAAAAACATTCAGTACTTC | CASSGGVGTASRLAKNIQYF | - | TRBJ2-4 | TRBV28 | TRBD1
TGTGCCAGTAGTATCGAAACTAGCGGGAGTTCCGAGCAGTACTTC | CASSIETSGSSEQYF | - | TRBJ2-7 | TRBV19 | TRBD2
TGTGCCAGTAAGGACAGGGACACCGGGGAGCTGTTTTTT | CASKDRDTGELFF | few | TRBJ2-2 | TRBV19 | TRBD1
TGTGCCAGCAGCTTCAGTTTTGGCACTAGCGGGATCAATGAGCAGTTCTTC | CASSFSFGTSGINEQFF | - | TRBJ2-1 | TRBV7-2 | TRBD2
TGTGCCAGCAGTGACGGGACCCCTATCAGGGCTAGCACAGATACGCAGTATTTT | CASSDGTPIRASTDTQYF | - | TRBJ2-3 | TRBV2 | -
TGTGCCAGCAGTCCCTTGGACATTCAGTACTTC | CASSPLDIQYF | - | TRBJ2-4 | TRBV5-6 | -
TGTGCCAGCAGCTTATACGCCCTAGCGGACTCTAGAGAGCAGTACTTC | CASSLYALADSREQYF | - | TRBJ2-7 | TRBV11-1 | TRBD2
TGTGCCAGCAGTTACGCATACAATCAGCCCCAGCATTTT | CASSYAYNQPQHF | - | TRBJ1-5 | TRBV27 | -
TGTGCCAGTAGTATATTTGAAAAACTGTTTTTT | CASSIFEKLFF | - | TRBJ1-4 | TRBV19 | -
TGTGCCAGCAGATCCGGGACAGGGATCTCCTACGAGCAGTACTTC | CASRSGTGISYEQYF | few | TRBJ2-7 | TRBV5-8 | TRBD1
TGTGCCAGTAGCACGACAGGGGGCACTGAAGCTTTCTTT | CASSTTGGTEAFF | - | TRBJ1-1 | TRBV19 | TRBD1
TGTGCCAGCAGCTTCCGGGACACGAACACTGAAGCTTTCTTT | CASSFRDTNTEAFF | - | TRBJ1-1 | TRBV7-2 | -
TGTGCCAGCAGCGCCACATCCACTGAAGCTTTCTTT | CASSATSTEAFF | - | TRBJ1-1 | TRBV13 | -
TGTGCCATCAGTGAGTCGTTGGTAGCGGGACCTACTGGCTCCGAGCAGTACTTC | CAISESLVAGPTGSEQYF | - | TRBJ2-7 | TRBV10-3 | TRBD2
TGTGCCAGCAGCACCAACAGGGCCGATGGCTACACCTTC | CASSTNRADGYTF | - | TRBJ1-2 | TRBV13 | -
TGCAGCGTGCAGGGGGCTAGCAATCAGCCCCAGCATTTT | CSVQGASNQPQHF | few | TRBJ1-5 | TRBV29-1 | TRBD1
TGTGCCAGCAGCTTCCTACTGACAGGGCGCACTGAAGCTTTCTTT | CASSFLLTGRTEAFF | - | TRBJ1-1 | TRBV5-8 | TRBD1
TGTGCCAGCAGTGCCCTTGGGGCGCACCCTTACAATGAGCAGTTCTTC | CASSALGAHPYNEQFF | - | TRBJ2-1 | TRBV6-1 | -
TGTGCCAGCAGCCCTAGGGGGTTGGTTAACGAAAAACTGTTTTTT | CASSPRGLVNEKLFF | - | TRBJ1-4 | TRBV9 | -
TGTGCCAGCTCACCACGGACTAGCGGGATCCAAGAGACCCAGTACTTC | CASSPRTSGIQETQYF | - | TRBJ2-5 | TRBV18 | TRBD2
TGTGCCAGCAGCCGTCTCCGGCCCGGGAGACAGCCCCAGCATTTT | CASSRLRPGRQPQHF | once | TRBJ1-5 | TRBV2 | -
TGTGCCAGCAGCCCCAAAGTTTGGGCCGATACGCAGTATTTT | CASSPKVWADTQYF | - | TRBJ2-3 | TRBV9 | -
TGTGCCAGCAGTGCATTCCAGCGGGAGACCCAGTACTTC | CASSAFQRETQYF | - | TRBJ2-5 | TRBV2 | -
TGCGCCAGCAGCCCGAGACTAGCGGGAGAGGCTCATGAGCAGTTCTTC | CASSPRLAGEAHEQFF | - | TRBJ2-1 | TRBV5-1 | TRBD2
TGTGCCAGCAGCGTAGCGGGTGCCACAGATACGCAGTATTTT | CASSVAGATDTQYF | - | TRBJ2-3 | TRBV9 | -
TGTGCCAGCAGCGTGGGTCCAGACATTCAGTACTTC | CASSVGPDIQYF | - | TRBJ2-4 | TRBV5-4 | -
TGTGCCAGCAGCTTGGGGCGGACTAGCCGAGGAGATACGCAGTATTTT | CASSLGRTSRGDTQYF | - | TRBJ2-3 | TRBV5-6 | TRBD2
TGTGCCAGCAGTCTCTGGTCGGGGATTAATAATTCACCCCTCCACTTT | CASSLWSGINNSPLHF | - | TRBJ1-6 | TRBV27 | -
TGTGCCAGCAGTGAAGACGGGTACATGAACACTGAAGCTTTCTTT | CASSEDGYMNTEAFF | - | TRBJ1-1 | TRBV6-1 | -
TGTGCCAGCAGCCCAACTAGCGGGTCCTACGAGCAGTACTTC | CASSPTSGSYEQYF | - | TRBJ2-7 | TRBV7-9 | TRBD2
TGTGCCAGCTCCCCACAATGGACAGGGGGCTCTGGAAACACCATATATTTT | CASSPQWTGGSGNTIYF | - | TRBJ1-3 | TRBV18 | TRBD1
TGTGCCAGCAGCGTCCAGACGGGGATTCGAAGTGAGCAGTTCTTC | CASSVQTGIRSEQFF | - | TRBJ2-1 | TRBV6-2/TRBV6-3 | -
TGTGCCAGCAGTCGGACTGGCTATGGCTACACCTTC | CASSRTGYGYTF | once | TRBJ1-2 | TRBV6-5 | -
TGTGCCAGCAGTACCGGGACAGTCGGTAAGCAGTACTTC | CASSTGTVGKQYF | - | TRBJ2-7 | TRBV7-2 | TRBD1
TGTGCCAGCACCCCTGGTATCGCGGGTCGAACAGAGACCCAGTACTTC | CASTPGIAGRTETQYF | - | TRBJ2-5 | TRBV27 | -
TGTGCCAGTAGCCCGAGAGGGGGCGCAAGGACTGAAGCTTTCTTT | CASSPRGGARTEAFF | - | TRBJ1-1 | TRBV19 | TRBD1
TGTGCCTGGAGTGTTTATGGCATTAATAACTATGGCTACACCTTC | CAWSVYGINNYGYTF | - | TRBJ1-2 | TRBV30 | -
TGTGCCTGGAACCCCGGGGGGAGATCGGGCGAAGCTTTCTTT | CAWNPGGRSGEAFF | few | TRBJ1-1 | TRBV30 | -
TGCAGTGCTAGTTCTCTAGCGGGGTACAATGAGCAGTTCTTC | CSASSLAGYNEQFF | - | TRBJ2-1 | TRBV20-1 | TRBD2
TGCGCCAGCAGCCAAGATCCGAACAGGGGCACCGGGGAGCTGTTTTTT | CASSQDPNRGTGELFF | - | TRBJ2-2 | TRBV4-3 | TRBD1
TGTGCCAGCAGCCAAGATGGGGTAGGACGGGGAAAACTGTTTTTT | CASSQDGVGRGKLFF | once | TRBJ1-4 | TRBV4-2 | -
TGTGCCAGCAGCTTAGCGTTCGGGTACGAGCAGTACTTC | CASSLAFGYEQYF | - | TRBJ2-7 | TRBV7-9 | -
TGTGCCAGCTCAACCCAAGAGACCCAGTACTTC | CASSTQETQYF | - | TRBJ2-5 | TRBV18 | -